This T cell receptor beta chain was sequenced in a study of shared clonotypes between healthy human individuals. Repertoires were generated with immunoSEQ multiplex PCR, while TCRdb's copy carries only in-frame clones and drops some. The table shows approximately 1,500,000 clones, with approximately 96% occurring only once. CDR1 is LNHDA, CDR2 SQIVND, per germline (reference sequence). Unmatched junction bases numbered 3, after V lost 2 bases and J lost 5 bases. The length of the CDR3 is 14 residues. This clone was recorded only once. The chain links TRBV19 to TRBJ1-2; TRBD1 agrees at 9 bases. The TCR originated in a man younger than 45 in good health. Input material: naive CD4+ T cells sorted from blood. The subset was: CD45RA+ positively selected. The CDR3 bases are TGTGCCAGTAGTATAACAGGGGGCTTGTATGGCTACACCTTC. Translated: CASSITGGLYGYTF.